The 10 T cell receptor beta chains reported below all come from one sample, sequenced in a study of OX40 agonist ivuxolimab in advanced cancers. Generated by immunoSEQ multiplex PCR, the TCRdb table keeps only in-frame clones and is missing some. The sample consists of roughly 60,000 clones, around 84% of them appearing once. The source material was CD4+ or CD8+ T cells sorted from blood, sampled in a trial of the OX40 agonist ivuxolimab. The receptors shown here come from an adult with an advanced solid tumor such as melanoma, head and neck, liver or kidney cancer.

V is TRBV2 and J is TRBJ2-5; 7 bases fit TRBD2. V lost 7 bases, J lost 3 bases, and 8 bases stayed unmatched. This CDR3 region has 14 residues. Germline CDR1 reads SNHLY; CDR2 reads FYNNEI. CDR3 nucleotide sequence: TGTGCCAGCAAAATCGGCGGGGGAGAAGAGACCCAGTACTTC. Translating gives CASKIGGGEETQYF.

CDR3 in DNA: TGTGCCAGCAGAGTTTGGTTGGGGGGCGAAGCTTTCTTT. Its translation: CASRVWLGGEAFF. The chain joins TRBV28 to TRBJ1-1, with D possibly matching TRBD1 (6 bases). The germline V gene encodes CDR1 MDHEN and CDR2 SYDVKM. This CDR3 region has 13 residues. Trimming stripped 6 bases from V and 8 bases from J, with 16 bases between.

With regard to this clone: The junction differs from germline at one of its ends, possibly a read error. The rearrangement links TRBV6-6 to TRBJ1-6, with D perhaps matching TRBD1 (5 bases). CDR1 is MNHNY, CDR2 SVGAGI, per germline (reference sequence). This CDR3 spans 15 amino acids. In DNA form, the CDR3 reads TGCGATAACGGGACGACCGGATCCTATAATTCACCCCTCCACTTT. This translates into CDNGTTGSYNSPLHF.

The V and J genes are TRBV12-5 and TRBJ2-1; no reliable D call. The ends were cut back, 3 bases at V and 7 bases at J, with 10 bases in the middle. The CDR3 totals 13 residues. Germline loops: CDR1 LGHNT, CDR2 FRNRAP. CDR3: CASGFPGLNEQFF. The DNA of the CDR3 is TGTGCTAGTGGTTTTCCCGGGTTGAATGAGCAGTTCTTC.

This rearrangement joins TRBV6-1 to TRBJ2-3, with 7 bases that match TRBD2. The V gene's germline CDR1 is MNHNS and CDR2 SASEGT. This CDR3 is 17 amino acids long. The junction had 10 bases not matched to a gene; V was cut back by 4 bases and J by 0 bases. The CDR3 bases are TGTGCCAGCAGTGTCCTAAGGGCTAGCGGAAGCACAGATACGCAGTATTTT. It is translated as CASSVLRASGSTDTQYF.

The genes are TRBV5-1 and TRBJ1-2; 9 nucleotides line up with TRBD1. Germline V CDR1 and CDR2: SGHRS, YFSETQ. This CDR3 contains 13 residues. The J segment lost 6 bases and the V segment lost 3 bases, leaving 3 bases of the junction unmatched. CDR3 sequence (DNA): TGCGCCAGCAGCTCCACAGGGGGCCATGGCTACACCTTC. Amino acids: CASSSTGGHGYTF.

The V call is TRBV27, the J call TRBJ2-3, with unresolved D. Germline V gene sequence: CDR1 MNHEY, CDR2 SMNVEV (reference sequence). The V end lost 4 bases, the J end lost 4 bases, and 9 bases lay between the germline ends. This CDR3 comprises 13 residues. This chain's CDR3 is CASSSYSPDTQYF. CDR3 coding DNA: TGTGCCAGCAGTTCCTACAGCCCAGATACGCAGTATTTT.

The chain combines TRBV18 with TRBJ1-2; tentative D call: TRBD1 (5 bases). Trimming left V 2 bases short and J 0 bases short, with 10 bases between. Germline CDR1 is KGHSH and CDR2 is LQKENI. The CDR3 consists of 15 residues. The CDR3, as DNA: TGTGCCAGCTCACCAATCAAGGGGCCTAACTATGGCTACACCTTC. This translates into CASSPIKGPNYGYTF. Based on the CDR3 plus reference TRBV18 and TRBJ1-2, the full variable domain is NAGVMQNPRHLVRRRGQEARLRCSPMKGHSHVYWYRQLPEEGLKFMVYLQKENIIDESGMPKERFSAEFPKEGPSILRIQQVVRGDSAAYFCASSPIKGPNYGYTFGSGTRLTVV.

The V and J genes are TRBV6-5 and TRBJ1-2; weak D call: TRBD1 (5 bases). The CDR3 runs 13 residues. V was clipped by 3 bases and J by 2 bases, with 7 bases between them. Germline V gene sequence: CDR1 MNHEY, CDR2 SVGAGI. The CDR3 loop reads CASSYRQNYGYTF. CDR3 nucleotides: TGTGCCAGCAGTTATCGACAGAACTATGGCTACACCTTC.

This clone has a single count. V usage is TRBV14 and J usage is TRBJ2-1; 7 bases are shared with TRBD2. Germline lookup yields CDR1 SGHDN and CDR2 FVKESK. This CDR3 is 18 amino acids long. The J segment lost 6 bases and the V segment lost 5 bases, leaving 19 bases of the junction unmatched. CDR3 in DNA: TGTGCCAGCAGCTCTATTGGGGGGGGAATAGGATACCTCAATGAGCAGTTCTTC. Translation: CASSSIGGGIGYLNEQFF.